Shown below are 13 T cell receptor beta chains from a single sample sequenced in a study of shared clonotypes between healthy human individuals. TCRdb keeps only in-frame clones here, not all; method: immunoSEQ multiplex PCR. The sample has about 2 million clones, approximately 95% seen once. Only CD45RO-negative cells positively selected for CCR7 counted as naive CD8 cells, so terminally differentiated effector memory CD45RA+ cells were excluded. Sequencing input: naive CD8+ T cells sorted from blood. Receptor source: a man between 18 and 29 years old in good health.

This sequence joins TRBV9 and TRBJ2-1; weak D call: TRBD2 (6 bases). V lost 3 bases to trimming and J lost 6 bases, with 10 bases between them. This CDR3 is 13 amino acids long. Germline assignment: CDR1 SGDLS and CDR2 YYNGEE. The CDR3 DNA reads TGTGCCAGCAGCGCAGGACTAACCAATGAGCAGTTCTTC. Residues: CASSAGLTNEQFF. The entire variable domain, with the rest obtained from reference TRBV9 and TRBJ2-1, is as follows: DSGVTQTPKHLITATGQRVTLRCSPRSGDLSVYWYQQSLDQGLQFLIQYYNGEERAKGNILERFSAQQFPDLHSELNLSSLELGDSALYFCASSAGLTNEQFFGPGTRLTVL.

The rearrangement links TRBV7-6 to TRBJ2-7; 11 bases agree with TRBD1. The germline gives CDR1 SGHVS, CDR2 FNYEAQ. V was pared by 5 bases and J by 2 bases, with 2 bases of the junction left unmatched. The CDR3 is made up of 14 amino acids. Here the CDR3 reads CASSEGQGAYEQYF. DNA for the CDR3: TGTGCCAGCAGCGAGGGACAGGGGGCCTACGAGCAGTACTTC.

The chain joins TRBV15 to TRBJ1-3, with D maybe TRBD1 (5 bases). This CDR3 is built from 15 residues. V was shortened by 7 bases and J by 0 bases, with 13 bases between the two germline ends. Germline V CDR1 and CDR2: LNHNV, YYDKDF (reference sequence). CDR3 in DNA: TGTGCCACCAAAGTCGTGGGGGGCTCTGGAAACACCATATATTTT. This gives the protein CATKVVGGSGNTIYF.

The CDR3 reads CASSSIQGGNGYTF. The CDR3 DNA is TGTGCCAGCAGTTCGATACAGGGAGGTAATGGCTACACCTTC. The chain uses TRBV27 and TRBJ1-2; possibly TRBD1 for D (6 bases). CDR3 length: 14 residues. With 4 bases removed from V and 6 bases from J, the gap between germline ends came to 15 bases. The germline CDR1 and CDR2 sequences are MNHEY and SMNVEV (reference sequence).

Note on this clone: Other DNA sequences in this specimen translate into the identical CDR3. This chain connects TRBV5-6 to TRBJ2-7; 8 nucleotides line up with TRBD1. From germline, CDR1 is SGHDT and CDR2 YYEEEE. This CDR3 has 14 residues. Trimming cost V 0 bases and J 4 bases; bases outside gene matches: 3. The CDR3 DNA reads as TGTGCCAGCAGCTTGGGACAGGGGTCTTACGAGCAGTACTTC. It codes for CASSLGQGSYEQYF.

The genes are TRBV7-2 and TRBJ2-3; D might be TRBD2 (5 bases). The CDR3 runs 12 residues. CDR1 and CDR2 from the germline V gene are SGHTA and FQGNSA. V lost 7 bases and J lost 5, with 10 bases in between. The CDR3 coding sequence is TGTGCCAGCAATTTGGCGGGAGATACGCAGTATTTT. This translates into CASNLAGDTQYF.

The gene calls are TRBV29-1 and TRBJ1-2; possible D gene TRBD1, 5 bases. V gave up 7 bases and J gave up 0 bases, with 15 bases separating them. Germline CDR1 reads SQVTM; CDR2 reads ANQGSEA. The CDR3 runs 14 residues. The CDR3: CSALGGQPNYGYTF. DNA for the CDR3: TGCAGCGCTTTGGGCGGACAACCTAACTATGGCTACACCTTC.

The rearrangement uses TRBV11-2 and TRBJ2-1; 10 nucleotides align to TRBD2. CDR3 size: 16 residues. V lost 4 bases and J lost 5; bases outside the gene matches: 8. The V gene's germline CDR1 is SGHAT and CDR2 FQNNGV. The DNA for the CDR3 is TGTGCCAGCAGCTCCCTGTCCGGACTAGCGGACAATGAGCAGTTCTTC. Translation: CASSSLSGLADNEQFF.

The V gene is TRBV10-3, the J gene TRBJ2-5, with TRBD2 identical over 9 bases. V lost 4 bases and J lost 3; bases outside the gene matches: 9. This CDR3 region has 16 residues. In germline, CDR1 is ENHRY, CDR2 SYGVKD. CDR3 sequence reads: CAISVAGGPIEETQYF. In DNA, the CDR3 is TGTGCCATCAGTGTGGCGGGAGGGCCAATTGAAGAGACCCAGTACTTC.

The J gene is TRBJ2-2, the V gene TRBV7-9; D possibly matches TRBD1 or TRBD2 (6 bases each). The CDR3 has 14 amino acids. Germline assignment: CDR1 SEHNR and CDR2 FQNEAQ (reference sequence). V dropped 9 bases and J dropped 1 base, with 12 bases sitting between them. For the CDR3, the DNA is TGTGCCAGGAGGGGGGCCGAGAACACCGGGGAGCTGTTTTTT. It translates to CARRGAENTGELFF.

The V and J genes are TRBV7-9 and TRBJ2-1; the D is unclear. The germline CDR1 and CDR2 sequences are SEHNR and FQNEAQ (reference sequence). This CDR3 is built from 12 residues. V lost 5 bases and J lost 7, with 9 bases in between. The CDR3, as DNA: TGTGCCAGCAGCGGAAGGGTTAATGAGCAGTTCTTC. Translating it yields CASSGRVNEQFF.

The genes are TRBV25-1 and TRBJ1-6; D is possibly TRBD1 (5 bases). The length of the CDR3 is 11 residues. The germline V gene has CDR1 MGHDK and CDR2 SYGVNS. The CDR3 DNA follows: TGTGCTACAGGAGGGCCCTCACCCCTCCACTTT. It specifies CATGGPSPLHF.

The rearrangement joins TRBV27 to TRBJ1-1, with a possible D match to TRBD1 (6 bases). V shed 4 bases and J shed 1 base, with 10 bases lying between them. Per germline, CDR1 MNHEY and CDR2 SMNVEV (reference sequence). The length of the CDR3 is 14 residues. The CDR3 reads CASSSTTGNTEAFF. The CDR3 DNA reads TGTGCCAGCAGTTCCACGACAGGGAACACTGAAGCTTTCTTT.